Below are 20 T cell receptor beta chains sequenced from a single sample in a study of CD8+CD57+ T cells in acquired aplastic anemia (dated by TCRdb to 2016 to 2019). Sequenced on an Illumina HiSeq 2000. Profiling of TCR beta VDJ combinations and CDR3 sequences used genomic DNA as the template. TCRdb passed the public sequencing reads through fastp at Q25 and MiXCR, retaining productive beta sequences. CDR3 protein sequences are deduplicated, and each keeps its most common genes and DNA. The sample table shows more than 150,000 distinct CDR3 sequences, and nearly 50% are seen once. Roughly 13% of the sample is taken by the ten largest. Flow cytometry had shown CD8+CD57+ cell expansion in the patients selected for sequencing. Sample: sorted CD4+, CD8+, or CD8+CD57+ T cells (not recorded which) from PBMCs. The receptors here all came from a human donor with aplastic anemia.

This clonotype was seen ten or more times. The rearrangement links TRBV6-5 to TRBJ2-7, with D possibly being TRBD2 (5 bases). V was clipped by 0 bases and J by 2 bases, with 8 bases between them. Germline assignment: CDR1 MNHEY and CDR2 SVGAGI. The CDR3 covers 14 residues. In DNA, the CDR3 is TGTGCCAGCAGTTACTCGGGCGGGCCCTACGAGCAGTACTTC. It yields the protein CASSYSGGPYEQYF.

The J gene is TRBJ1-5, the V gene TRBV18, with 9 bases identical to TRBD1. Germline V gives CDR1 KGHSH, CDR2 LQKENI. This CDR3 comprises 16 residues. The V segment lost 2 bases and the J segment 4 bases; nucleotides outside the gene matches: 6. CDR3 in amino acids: CASSPTPGTGNQPQHF. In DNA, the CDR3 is TGTGCCAGCTCACCAACCCCCGGGACAGGGAATCAGCCCCAGCATTTT. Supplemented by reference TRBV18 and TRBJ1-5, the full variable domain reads NAGVMQNPRHLVRRRGQEARLRCSPMKGHSHVYWYRQLPEEGLKFMVYLQKENIIDESGMPKERFSAEFPKEGPSILRIQQVVRGDSAAYFCASSPTPGTGNQPQHFGDGTRLSIL.

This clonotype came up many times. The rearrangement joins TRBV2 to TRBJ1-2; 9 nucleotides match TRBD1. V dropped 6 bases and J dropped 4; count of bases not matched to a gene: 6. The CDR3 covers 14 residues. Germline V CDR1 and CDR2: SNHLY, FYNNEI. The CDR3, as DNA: TGTGCCAGCAGAATGGGACAGGGAGCCTATGGCTACACCTTC. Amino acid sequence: CASRMGQGAYGYTF. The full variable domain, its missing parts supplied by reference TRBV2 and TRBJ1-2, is EPEVTQTPSHQVTQMGQEVILRCVPISNHLYFYWYRQILGQKVEFLVSFYNNEISEKSEIFDDQFSVERPDGSNFTLKIRSTKLEDSAMYFCASRMGQGAYGYTFGSGTRLTVV.

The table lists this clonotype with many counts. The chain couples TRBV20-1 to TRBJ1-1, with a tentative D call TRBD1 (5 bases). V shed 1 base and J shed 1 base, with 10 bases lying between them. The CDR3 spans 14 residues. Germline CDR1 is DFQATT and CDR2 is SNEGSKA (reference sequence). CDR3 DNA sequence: TGCAGTGCTAGAGTCGGGGGACCGAACACTGAAGCTTTCTTT. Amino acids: CSARVGGPNTEAFF.

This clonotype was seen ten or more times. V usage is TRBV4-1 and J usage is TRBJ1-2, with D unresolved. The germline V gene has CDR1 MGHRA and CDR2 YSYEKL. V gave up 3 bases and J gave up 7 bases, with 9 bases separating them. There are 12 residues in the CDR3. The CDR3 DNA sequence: TGCGCCAGCAGCCATAACGGGGTTGGCTACACCTTC. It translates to CASSHNGVGYTF.

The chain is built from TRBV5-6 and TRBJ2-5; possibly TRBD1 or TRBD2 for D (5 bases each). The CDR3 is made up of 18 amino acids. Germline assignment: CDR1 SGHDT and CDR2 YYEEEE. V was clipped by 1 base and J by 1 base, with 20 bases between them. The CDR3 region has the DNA TGTGCCAGCAGCTTGTCCAACGTGGGACCCCACTCCCAAGAGACCCAGTACTTC. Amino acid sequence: CASSLSNVGPHSQETQYF.

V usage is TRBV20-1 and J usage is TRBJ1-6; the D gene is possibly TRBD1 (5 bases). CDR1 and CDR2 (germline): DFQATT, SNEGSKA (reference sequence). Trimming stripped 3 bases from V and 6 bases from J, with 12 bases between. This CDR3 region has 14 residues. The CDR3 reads CSASDRDGNSPLHF. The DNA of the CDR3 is TGCAGTGCTAGCGACCGGGACGGTAATTCACCCCTCCACTTT.

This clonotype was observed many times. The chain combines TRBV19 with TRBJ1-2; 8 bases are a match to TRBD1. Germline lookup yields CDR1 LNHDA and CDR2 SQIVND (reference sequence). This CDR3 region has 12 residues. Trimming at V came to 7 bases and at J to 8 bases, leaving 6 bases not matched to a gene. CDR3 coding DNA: TGTGCCAGTACCTCAGGGGGCCGGGGCTACACCTTC. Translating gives CASTSGGRGYTF.

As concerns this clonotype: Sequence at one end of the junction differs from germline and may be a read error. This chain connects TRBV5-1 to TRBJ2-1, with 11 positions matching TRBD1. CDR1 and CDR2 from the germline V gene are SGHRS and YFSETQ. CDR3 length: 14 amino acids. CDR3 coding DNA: TGCGCCGGCAGCTTCGGGACAGGGGGCAATGAGCAGTTCTTC. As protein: CAGSFGTGGNEQFF.

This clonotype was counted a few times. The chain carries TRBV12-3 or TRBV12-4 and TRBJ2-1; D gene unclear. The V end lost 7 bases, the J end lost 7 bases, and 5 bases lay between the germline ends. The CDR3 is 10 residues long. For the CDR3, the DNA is TGTGCCAGCAAGGGAAATGAGCAGTTCTTC. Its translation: CASKGNEQFF.

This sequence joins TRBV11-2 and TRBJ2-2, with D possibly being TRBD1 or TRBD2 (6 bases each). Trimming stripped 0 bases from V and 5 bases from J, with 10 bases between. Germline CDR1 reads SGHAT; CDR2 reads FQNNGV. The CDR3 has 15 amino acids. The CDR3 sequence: CASSLESGATGELFF. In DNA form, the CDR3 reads TGTGCCAGCAGCTTAGAGTCGGGGGCGACCGGGGAGCTGTTTTTT.

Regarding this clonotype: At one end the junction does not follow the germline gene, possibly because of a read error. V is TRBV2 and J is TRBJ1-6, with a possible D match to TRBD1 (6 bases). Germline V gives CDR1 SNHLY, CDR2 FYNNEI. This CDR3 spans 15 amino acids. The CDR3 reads CAGRDRFGGDSPLHF. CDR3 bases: TGTGCCGGCAGAGACAGGTTTGGGGGCGATTCACCCCTCCACTTT.

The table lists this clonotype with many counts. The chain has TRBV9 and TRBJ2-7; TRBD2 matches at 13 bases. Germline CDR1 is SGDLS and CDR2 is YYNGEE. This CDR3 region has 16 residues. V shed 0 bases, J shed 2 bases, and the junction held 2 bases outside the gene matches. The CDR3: CASSVGGLAGAYEQYF. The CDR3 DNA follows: TGTGCCAGCAGCGTAGGTGGACTAGCGGGGGCCTACGAGCAGTACTTC.

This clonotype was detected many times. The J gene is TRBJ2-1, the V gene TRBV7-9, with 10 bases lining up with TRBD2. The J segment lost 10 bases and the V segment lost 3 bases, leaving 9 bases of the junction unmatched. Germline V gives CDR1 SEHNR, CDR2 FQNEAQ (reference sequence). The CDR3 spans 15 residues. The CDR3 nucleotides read TGTGCCAGCAGCTTCGGTACTAGCGGGGTCCGGGAGCAGTTCTTC. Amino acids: CASSFGTSGVREQFF.

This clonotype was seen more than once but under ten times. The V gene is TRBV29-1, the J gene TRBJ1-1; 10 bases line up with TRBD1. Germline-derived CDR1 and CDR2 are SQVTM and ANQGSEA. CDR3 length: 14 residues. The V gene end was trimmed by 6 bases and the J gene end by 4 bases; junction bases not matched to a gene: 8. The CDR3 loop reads CSVETGGRVTEAFF. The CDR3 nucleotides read TGCAGCGTCGAGACAGGGGGCCGGGTCACTGAAGCTTTCTTT.

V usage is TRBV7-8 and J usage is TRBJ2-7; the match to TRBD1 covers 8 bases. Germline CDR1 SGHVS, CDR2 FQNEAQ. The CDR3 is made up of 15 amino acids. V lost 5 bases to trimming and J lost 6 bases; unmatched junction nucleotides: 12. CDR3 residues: CASSTRGTGPVEQYF. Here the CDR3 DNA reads TGTGCCAGCAGCACGCGCGGGACAGGCCCCGTCGAGCAGTACTTC.

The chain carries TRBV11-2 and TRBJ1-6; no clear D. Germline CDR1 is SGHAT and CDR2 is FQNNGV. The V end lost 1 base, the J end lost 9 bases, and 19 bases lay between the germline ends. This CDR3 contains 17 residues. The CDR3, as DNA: TGTGCCAGCAGCTTAGGATCAGGTCTGGCCGGCAGTTCACCCCTCCACTTT. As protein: CASSLGSGLAGSSPLHF.

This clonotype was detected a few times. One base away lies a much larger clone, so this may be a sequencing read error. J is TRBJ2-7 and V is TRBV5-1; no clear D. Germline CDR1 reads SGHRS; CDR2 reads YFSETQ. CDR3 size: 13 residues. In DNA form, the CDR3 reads TGCGCCAGCGGCTTGGTAGATGACTACGAGCAGTACTTC. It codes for CASGLVDDYEQYF.

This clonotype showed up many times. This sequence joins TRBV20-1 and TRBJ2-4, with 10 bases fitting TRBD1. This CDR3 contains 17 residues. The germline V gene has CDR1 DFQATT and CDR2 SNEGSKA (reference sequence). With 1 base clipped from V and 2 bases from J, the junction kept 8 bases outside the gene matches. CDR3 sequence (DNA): TGCAGTGCTAGAGTTGACAGGGGGCGCGACCCCAAAAACATTCAGTACTTC. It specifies CSARVDRGRDPKNIQYF.

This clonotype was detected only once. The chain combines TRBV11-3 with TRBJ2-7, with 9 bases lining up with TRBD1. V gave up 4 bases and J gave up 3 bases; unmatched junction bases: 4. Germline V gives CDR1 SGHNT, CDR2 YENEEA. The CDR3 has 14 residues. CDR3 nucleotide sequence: TGTGCCAGCAGCTACGGACAGGGGAACTACGAGCAGTACTTC. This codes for CASSYGQGNYEQYF.